The sequence of this TCR beta chain was determined in a study of blood T cells in healthy people across ages (dated by TCRdb to the mid-2010s). Study-wide context: In model experiments, template switching captured roughly one uniquely barcoded TCR beta cDNA molecule for every two T cells. Age-related changes in TCR beta repertoire diversity were measured in the study by deep sequencing normalized with unique cDNA molecular identifiers. Four age groups were formed from the donors: young (average approximately 15 years), middle-aged (approximately 39), aged (under 70) and long-lived (less than 85). To avoid experimental bias, donors of different ages were randomly spread across the sequencing lanes. Two additional independent replicas of 1 million unique cDNA reads from the same blood draw were analyzed for two donors (one aged 18 to 30 and one aged 80 or older). The full study reports these points: Compared with the aged group, the long-lived group had more naive CD4+ T cells, fewer expanded clones and increased TCR diversity, a pattern suggesting age selection. Because the CMV infection status of the donors was unknown, age-related changes in expanded clonotypes may potentially have been confounded. Since profiling was done on bulk unsorted PBMCs, naive and antigen-experienced compartments could not be conclusively compared. Total diversity estimates from one million sequenced T cells were considered lower bounds and underestimates. Observed TCR beta diversity per million T cells fell roughly linearly with age, and a significant reduction was already apparent by age approximately 40. The percentage of naive T cells measured by flow cytometry correlated strongly with observed TCR beta diversity.

This clonotype was seen more than once but under ten times. This receptor's antigen is unknown. There are no base qualities to consult, and no much larger clone falls within one base. The germline V gene supplies CDR1 LGHNA and CDR2 YSLEER. The germline ends are 15 bases apart after V is trimmed by 0 bases and J by 0 bases. From the cysteine through the phenylalanine, the CDR3 covers 19 amino acids. Just CDR3 DNA is preserved here, 57 bases in frame from base 1. Libraries were constructed by 5' RACE. Data came from an Illumina HiSeq 2500. A second roughly 6 to 12 cycle PCR used a sample-barcoded 5' primer and a J-beta primer mix. A template-switch 5' adaptor carrying 12 random nucleotides introduced a unique molecular identifier onto each TCR beta cDNA molecule. Each sample yielded at least 2.5 million CDR3-containing paired-end reads. First-strand cDNA synthesis was performed from all RNA using the Mint cDNA synthesis kit, with priming by a TRBC-specific oligonucleotide. Following uracil-DNA glycosylase treatment, a first 18-cycle PCR with universal primers M1SS and BC2_uni_R was performed on all cDNA. The authors' analysis ran thus. Normalization of each sample was performed by random selection of 1 million high-quality reads, each carrying a distinct molecular identifier. Reads sharing molecular identifiers were discarded rather than binned into consensus sequences. CDR3 identification, clonotype clustering and error correction used MiTCR with a Q25 quality threshold and the strictest error-elimination algorithm. A nonparametric unseen species model with Euler transformation was used to estimate lower-bound total TCR beta diversity. TCRdb reprocessing: public reads trimmed at Q25 with fastp, clones called with MiXCR, in-frame beta chains kept. CDR3 protein sequences are deduplicated, and each keeps its most common genes and DNA. The V and J calls were determined by TCRdb, not by the authors. This sample is represented by 550,000 to 600,000 distinct CDR3 sequences; 25% to 30% of them were singletons. Less than 20% of the sample belongs to the ten largest clones.

The approximately 39 donors, aged 6 to 90 years, were systemically healthy Caucasian individuals from Russia. Each donor gave roughly 9.5 milliliters of peripheral blood, collected into EDTA-treated Vacutainer tubes. Ficoll-Paque density-gradient centrifugation was used to isolate PBMCs, with at least 7 million per sample. Total RNA was extracted from PBMCs with Trizol reagent, with at least 6 micrograms obtained per sample. Naive CD45RAhigh/CD27high T cell percentages were measured by flow cytometry on a PBMC aliquot from every donor. The clonotype originates from a woman aged 70-85 years in good health. The sequenced sample consisted of blood. Recombination joined TRBV4-3 with TRBJ1-6, with no reliable assignment of the D segment. The nucleotides are TGCGCCAGCAGCCAAGAAGGCGCGGCAGGTTCCTCCTATAATTCACCCCTCCACTTT. Its protein reads: CASSQEGAAGSSYNSPLHF.